The source of this T cell receptor (beta chain) is a study of T cell clonotyping in hematopoietic cell transplantation. Time point of the sample: recipient sample about 28 days before transplant, after cytoreduction. Recipients were bled about 28 days pretransplant and at posttransplant days 30, 100, 180. Clones were read by immunoSEQ multiplex PCR, and TCRdb kept only the in-frame ones, dropping some. Among some 49,000 clones listed, approximately 84% were seen once. The receptor's source is a man aged 55 to 70 with biphenotypic leukemia. Some clones in this sample may be carry-over from other donors' samples. The input for sequencing was peripheral blood mononuclear cells, taken before stem cell transplant.

CDR3 bases: TGTGCCAGCAGCGTCCCCGGCACAGATACGCAGTATTTT. This gives the protein CASSVPGTDTQYF. This chain joins TRBV9 and TRBJ2-3; D unclear. V was clipped by 2 bases and J by 1 base, with 5 bases between them. This CDR3 is built from 13 residues. Looked up from germline, CDR1 is SGDLS and CDR2 is YYNGEE.